This T cell receptor (beta chain) originates from a study of T cell clonality in common variable immunodeficiency. Study observations and caveats: In common variable immunodeficiency, TCR beta chains reportedly carried fewer deletions and N-nucleotide insertions.

Patients had low serum IgG, IgA and/or IgM and specific antibody deficiency. For at least one year, all CVID subjects received replacement immunoglobulin. Data came from immunoSEQ multiplex PCR; TCRdb stores just in-frame clones and leaves some out. Singletons are absent from the sample, which has over 30,000 clones. V was pared by 4 bases and J by 4 bases, with 10 bases of the junction left unmatched. The CDR3 sequence is 16 residues long. Germline CDR1 and CDR2: MNHNS and SASEGT. A note on this clone: The antigen is unknown. The read falls 3 residues short of the CDR3 end, and the missing part is taken from the germline J gene.

Input material: peripheral blood mononuclear cells. The receptor was derived from a human donor with common variable immunodeficiency. The gene calls are TRBV6-1 and TRBJ1-1; TRBD1 aligns across 9 bases. CDR3 amino acids: CASSARFGTGPTEAFF. The sequenced part of the CDR3 DNA is TGTGCCAGCAGTGCCCGATTCGGGACAGGGCCCACTGAA.